This TCR beta chain came from a study of Tregs in tolerant kidney transplant recipients. The nonmyeloablative bone marrow transplants came from related graft donors, with transient mixed chimerism. TCRdb's table, derived via immunoSEQ multiplex PCR, lists solely in-frame clones and lacks some. The profile shows about 21,000 clones, 65% to 85% of them singletons. The specimen was CD8+ T cells from blood (PBMCs), collected 6 months after the transplant. The TCR originated in a human patient who received a combined kidney and bone marrow transplant. Some T cells may be the graft donor's.

This CDR3 is CASSLVGRGGSYVKNIQYF. For the CDR3, the DNA is TGTGCCAGCAGCTTAGTTGGGAGAGGCGGGAGTTATGTCAAAAACATTCAGTACTTC. The J gene is TRBJ2-4, the V gene TRBV7-2; 7 bases agree with TRBD2. CDR3 length: 19 residues. Germline V gene sequence: CDR1 SGHTA, CDR2 FQGNSA. V shed 1 base and J 3 bases; nucleotides not matched to a gene: 15.